This TCR beta chain was recovered during a study of blood T cell repertoires in COVID-19 (dated by TCRdb to between 2020 and 2021). As for the study more broadly: Collaborator samples came from the United States, Italy and Spain and covered acute and convalescent phases of COVID-19. The prospective study material was composed of cDNA or gDNA derived from T cells, B-cell-depleted T cells, or PBMCs. Subjects who had been exposed to COVID-19, were actively infected with it, or had recovered from it provided the deeply sampled blood TCRbeta repertoires that made up the dataset. The repertoires were released in a freely available public database intended as a resource for research on the immune response to SARS-CoV-2. The samples were drawn from the first 160 participants of the ongoing ImmuneRACE study and from 950 to 1,500 subjects provided by 6 global collaborators. A de-identified subject ID, COVID-19 status, age in years and sex were almost always included in the sample metadata. Where available, HLA class I and class II types were taken from metadata supplied by the sample provider and were not determined by assay-based typing. Results the study describes overall, beyond this receptor: How much clinical and demographic metadata was included differed by source and by participant, and the metadata was provided uncurated.

TCRbeta CDR3 regions were amplified from genomic DNA by means of the immunoSEQ Assay, a bias-controlled multiplex PCR. The study's own analysis went as follows. The number of nucleated cells in each sample was estimated from the amplification of reference gene primers within the assay. To quantify the absolute abundance of each unique TCRbeta CDR3 rearrangement, sequence reads were collapsed and filtered. For each sample, productive Simpson clonality was calculated as the square root of Simpson's diversity index over productive rearrangements. Sourced from immuneACCESS, this table was stored by TCRdb with only in-frame sequences that have V and J called. A share of the clones is absent; for the studies checked, an unresolved V gene accounts for under half, and the remainder has no known explanation. V, J and clone size are those of that table, while D and trimming were read from the DNA. This sample lists 120,000 or so clones; 88% were detected once. Nearly 0.9% of the sample rests with the top ten.

Collaborating institutions collected whole blood in K2EDTA tubes following their own protocols. For TCRbeta analysis, collaborators shipped samples in one of three forms: frozen whole blood, isolated PBMCs, or DNA extracted from either of those sample types. Notes on this clone: What antigen it recognizes has not been identified. One base away there is no much larger clone; base qualities are not given.

CDR1 SGHAT and CDR2 FQNNGV are derived from the germline V gene. V loses 5 bases at its end and J loses 7 bases; junction bases beyond the gene matches: 13. Taken from cysteine to phenylalanine, the CDR3 has 16 residues. The only DNA kept is the CDR3, 48 bases in frame from the first base. The sequence derives from a woman in her forties or fifties with active or convalescent COVID-19. This chain joins TRBV11-2 to TRBJ2-1, with 8 bases in between that match TRBD1. The sequencing input was peripheral blood. The encoded CDR3 is CASSPPGTGDGNEQFF. The bases read TGTGCCAGCAGCCCGCCCGGGACAGGCGACGGGAATGAGCAGTTCTTC.